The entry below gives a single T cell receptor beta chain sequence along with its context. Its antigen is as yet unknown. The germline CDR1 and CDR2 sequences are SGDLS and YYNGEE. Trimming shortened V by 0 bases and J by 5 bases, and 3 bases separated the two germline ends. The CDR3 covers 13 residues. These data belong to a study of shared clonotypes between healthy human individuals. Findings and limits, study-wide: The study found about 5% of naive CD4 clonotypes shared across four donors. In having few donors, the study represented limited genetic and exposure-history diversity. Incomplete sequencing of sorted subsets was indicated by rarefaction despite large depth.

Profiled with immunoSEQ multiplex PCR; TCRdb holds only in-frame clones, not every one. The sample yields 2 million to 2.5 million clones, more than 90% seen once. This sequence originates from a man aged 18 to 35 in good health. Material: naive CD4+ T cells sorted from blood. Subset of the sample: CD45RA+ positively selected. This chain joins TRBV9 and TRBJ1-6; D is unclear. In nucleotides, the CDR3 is TGTGCCAGCAGCGTAGTTAATAATTCACCCCTCCACTTT. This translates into CASSVVNNSPLHF.